A selection of T cell receptor beta chains follows, all from one sample in a study of control samples from healthy donors and cancer patients. Generated by immunoSEQ multiplex PCR, the TCRdb table keeps only in-frame clones and is missing some. Of 40,000 to 65,000 clones detected, approximately 90% appear once; the ten largest clones hold about an eighth. Sequences were obtained from PBMCs. The source of these receptors is a man aged 55 to 70 with head and neck cancer. CDR3s include the opening cysteine and the closing phenylalanine or tryptophan. The D gene is left open where the match is weak. Only part of the rows carry a size: once, few, many, or a class if the clone is expanded.

DNA: TGCGCCAGCAGTCAATCGAAGGGTAGGATAACAGGGTGGGATCAGCCCCAGCATTTT
CDR3: CASSQSKGRITGWDQPQHF
size: .
J: TRBJ1-5
V: TRBV23-1
D: .

DNA: TGTGCCAGTAGGCTTCAAACTATAACGAACACCGGGGAGCTGTTTTTT
CDR3: CASRLQTITNTGELFF
size: .
J: TRBJ2-2
V: TRBV19
D: .

DNA: TGTGCCAGCAGTCCCAGTCGCAGCACAGATACGCAGTATTTT
CDR3: CASSPSRSTDTQYF
size: .
J: TRBJ2-3
V: TRBV11-2
D: .

DNA: TGCAGTGCTAGTAATTTAGGGGACACGCAAGAGACCCAGTACTTC
CDR3: CSASNLGDTQETQYF
size: .
J: TRBJ2-5
V: TRBV20-1
D: .

DNA: TGTGCCAGCAGTGAACAGGGCAAGTATTCACCCCTCCACTTT
CDR3: CASSEQGKYSPLHF
size: .
J: TRBJ1-6
V: TRBV6-1
D: .

DNA: TGTGCCAGCACAATAGGCCTTCAGGGGAACTATGGCTACACCTTC
CDR3: CASTIGLQGNYGYTF
size: .
J: TRBJ1-2
V: TRBV28
D: .

DNA: TGTGCCAGTAGTATAGATGGGGGACACCTCTCTGGGGCCAACGTCCTGACTTTC
CDR3: CASSIDGGHLSGANVLTF
size: .
J: TRBJ2-6
V: TRBV19
D: .

DNA: TGTGCCAGCAGCGTTACAGGGGGCGCGGGGGAGACCCAGTACTTC
CDR3: CASSVTGGAGETQYF
size: .
J: TRBJ2-5
V: TRBV7-9
D: TRBD1

DNA: TGTGCCTGGATGAGACAGGGTATCACCGGGGAGCTGTTTTTT
CDR3: CAWMRQGITGELFF
size: .
J: TRBJ2-2
V: TRBV30
D: TRBD1

DNA: TGTGCCAGCAGCTTCCGGGGACAGAGCACAGATACGCAGTATTTT
CDR3: CASSFRGQSTDTQYF
size: .
J: TRBJ2-3
V: TRBV7-3
D: TRBD1

DNA: TGTGCCAGCTCACCGGCCAGGGCCGGGGAGCTGTTTTTT
CDR3: CASSPARAGELFF
size: .
J: TRBJ2-2
V: TRBV18
D: .

DNA: TGCGCCAGCAGCAAGGGACAGTCCACAGATACGCAGTATTTT
CDR3: CASSKGQSTDTQYF
size: .
J: TRBJ2-3
V: TRBV5-1
D: TRBD1

DNA: TGTGCCAGCAGTTACTCGAAGGGGATCTATAATTCACCCCTCCACTTT
CDR3: CASSYSKGIYNSPLHF
size: .
J: TRBJ1-6
V: TRBV6-5
D: .

DNA: TGTGCCAGCAGCACACGGGACAGGGATTTGTACGAGCAGTACTTC
CDR3: CASSTRDRDLYEQYF
size: .
J: TRBJ2-7
V: TRBV7-9
D: TRBD1

DNA: TGTGCCAGCTCACCTGGAGGGGGTCGTTCACCCCTCCACTTT
CDR3: CASSPGGGRSPLHF
size: .
J: TRBJ1-6
V: TRBV18
D: .

DNA: TGTGCCACCAGCAGAAAGACAGGGGGTCAGCCCCAGCATTTT
CDR3: CATSRKTGGQPQHF
size: .
J: TRBJ1-5
V: TRBV15
D: TRBD1

DNA: TGTGCCAGCAGCCGAACAGGTTATTCGTCCTACAATGAGCAGTTCTTC
CDR3: CASSRTGYSSYNEQFF
size: once
J: TRBJ2-1
V: TRBV4-2
D: .

DNA: TGTGCCACCAGTGATTTGCAGGACAGGACGGGACTAGCGGACACCTACGAGCAGTACTTC
CDR3: CATSDLQDRTGLADTYEQYF
size: .
J: TRBJ2-7
V: TRBV24-1
D: TRBD2

DNA: TGTGCCAGCAGCATCGGGGGTGCGAGTGAGCAGTTCTTC
CDR3: CASSIGGASEQFF
size: .
J: TRBJ2-1
V: TRBV7-9
D: .

DNA: TGTGCCAGCAGTTCAACAGAATTCTATGGCTACACCTTC
CDR3: CASSSTEFYGYTF
size: .
J: TRBJ1-2
V: TRBV12-3/TRBV12-4
D: .

DNA: TGTGCCAGCTCAAGGGCGGATCCTAACTATGGCTACACCTTC
CDR3: CASSRADPNYGYTF
size: once
J: TRBJ1-2
V: TRBV18
D: .

DNA: TGTGCCAGCAGCTTTAAACTAGCGGGGGGTTTAGAGACCCAGTACTTC
CDR3: CASSFKLAGGLETQYF
size: .
J: TRBJ2-5
V: TRBV6-2/TRBV6-3
D: TRBD2

DNA: TGCGCCAGCAGCTTGGCGAGCGGGGCCGCCTACGAGCAGTACTTC
CDR3: CASSLASGAAYEQYF
size: .
J: TRBJ2-7
V: TRBV5-1
D: TRBD2

DNA: TGTGCCAGCAGCGCGGGTAGGGGCTCTGGGGCCAACGTCCTGACTTTC
CDR3: CASSAGRGSGANVLTF
size: .
J: TRBJ2-6
V: TRBV9
D: .

DNA: TGTGCCAGTAGTCCCGGGACAACCACCGGGGAGCTGTTTTTT
CDR3: CASSPGTTTGELFF
size: .
J: TRBJ2-2
V: TRBV19
D: .

DNA: TGCGCCAGCAGCCAAGACCGGAGTAGGTTTGACTACACCTTC
CDR3: CASSQDRSRFDYTF
size: .
J: TRBJ1-2
V: TRBV4-3
D: .

DNA: TGTGCCAGCAGTTACTCGACACAGGATGCTAGGGGCTACACCTTC
CDR3: CASSYSTQDARGYTF
size: few
J: TRBJ1-2
V: TRBV6-5
D: .

DNA: TGTGCCAGCAGGACTACAGGGACCCGAATACAAGGTGAAGCTTTCTTT
CDR3: CASRTTGTRIQGEAFF
size: .
J: TRBJ1-1
V: TRBV28
D: .

DNA: TGCGCCAGCAGCCAGGAACTGGCAACTAATGAAAAACTGTTTTTT
CDR3: CASSQELATNEKLFF
size: .
J: TRBJ1-4
V: TRBV4-3
D: .

DNA: TGTGCCAGCAGCCAAGAATCATCGGGGAACGGCTACACCTTC
CDR3: CASSQESSGNGYTF
size: .
J: TRBJ1-2
V: TRBV4-2
D: .

DNA: TGTGCCAGCAGCCAAGGGGTTGGGATTACCACCATATATTTT
CDR3: CASSQGVGITTIYF
size: .
J: TRBJ1-3
V: TRBV3-1/TRBV3-2
D: .

DNA: TGTGCCAGTATGGATATCGGCGCGGGGGGGCCGACCACCTACAATGAGCAGTTCTTC
CDR3: CASMDIGAGGPTTYNEQFF
size: .
J: TRBJ2-1
V: TRBV19
D: TRBD2

DNA: TGTGCCAGCAGCCAGGGTCATTTAGTCAATGAGCAGTTCTTC
CDR3: CASSQGHLVNEQFF
size: .
J: TRBJ2-1
V: TRBV6-6
D: .

DNA: TGTGCCAGCAGTCCCGACGCTTGGGGAGAAAAACTGTTTTTT
CDR3: CASSPDAWGEKLFF
size: .
J: TRBJ1-4
V: TRBV6-5
D: .

DNA: TGTGCTAGCAGCCGTGACGGGGGGCAAGAGACCCAGTACTTC
CDR3: CASSRDGGQETQYF
size: .
J: TRBJ2-5
V: TRBV7-7
D: TRBD2

DNA: TGTGCCAGCTCATCTGGTAGGGCTGGGGCCAACGTCCTGACTTTC
CDR3: CASSSGRAGANVLTF
size: .
J: TRBJ2-6
V: TRBV18
D: .

DNA: TGTGCCAGCAGTTCACCCGGGACAGGGAAAGAGACCCAGTACTTC
CDR3: CASSSPGTGKETQYF
size: .
J: TRBJ2-5
V: TRBV28
D: TRBD1

DNA: TGTGCCAGCAGACAGCCGAATGAAAAACTGTTTTTT
CDR3: CASRQPNEKLFF
size: .
J: TRBJ1-4
V: TRBV28
D: .

DNA: TGTGCCAGCAGCTTAGCCTCCATTACCTCGGTTACAACCTACGAGCAGTACTTC
CDR3: CASSLASITSVTTYEQYF
size: .
J: TRBJ2-7
V: TRBV7-2
D: .

DNA: TGCAGCGCCCGACCCGGGATCGAGACCCAGTACTTC
CDR3: CSARPGIETQYF
size: .
J: TRBJ2-5
V: TRBV29-1
D: .

DNA: TGTGCCAGCAGCCTCATAGTTCGGAATGAGCAGTTCTTC
CDR3: CASSLIVRNEQFF
size: .
J: TRBJ2-1
V: TRBV6-5
D: .

DNA: TGTGCCAGCAGATTGGGCGTTCGCGACACCGGGGAGCTGTTTTTT
CDR3: CASRLGVRDTGELFF
size: .
J: TRBJ2-2
V: TRBV7-8
D: .

DNA: TGTGCCAGCAGCTTAGTAGTGGGACTAGCGGGCGCCAATGAGCAGTTCTTC
CDR3: CASSLVVGLAGANEQFF
size: .
J: TRBJ2-1
V: TRBV7-8
D: TRBD2

DNA: TGTGCCAGCAGCTTATCTGGGGGGGCAGGTTGGAATGAGCAGTTCTTC
CDR3: CASSLSGGAGWNEQFF
size: .
J: TRBJ2-1
V: TRBV7-2
D: .

DNA: TGTGCCAGCAGCCAAGGAGCGGGGGGTTCCTACGAGCAGTACTTC
CDR3: CASSQGAGGSYEQYF
size: .
J: TRBJ2-7
V: TRBV3-1/TRBV3-2
D: TRBD2

DNA: TGTGCCAGCAGCCGGACAGGGTTGGAGAACGAGCAGTACTTC
CDR3: CASSRTGLENEQYF
size: .
J: TRBJ2-7
V: TRBV7-2
D: TRBD1

DNA: TGTGCCAGCTTGGGACAGGGACCTTACAATGAGCAGTTCTTC
CDR3: CASLGQGPYNEQFF
size: .
J: TRBJ2-1
V: TRBV18
D: TRBD1

DNA: TGTGCCAGCATGACTAGCGGGAGCTCCTACGAGCAGTACTTC
CDR3: CASMTSGSSYEQYF
size: .
J: TRBJ2-7
V: TRBV28
D: TRBD2

DNA: TGCGCCAGCTCTTTGGGTGGGGAAGAGACCCAGTACTTC
CDR3: CASSLGGEETQYF
size: .
J: TRBJ2-5
V: TRBV5-1
D: .

DNA: TGTGCCAGCAGCTTAAATTTTGGGTACGAGCAGTACTTC
CDR3: CASSLNFGYEQYF
size: .
J: TRBJ2-7
V: TRBV7-7
D: .

DNA: TGTGCCAGCAGTCCCGGGGGACATTATGAAAAACTGTTTTTT
CDR3: CASSPGGHYEKLFF
size: .
J: TRBJ1-4
V: TRBV28
D: .